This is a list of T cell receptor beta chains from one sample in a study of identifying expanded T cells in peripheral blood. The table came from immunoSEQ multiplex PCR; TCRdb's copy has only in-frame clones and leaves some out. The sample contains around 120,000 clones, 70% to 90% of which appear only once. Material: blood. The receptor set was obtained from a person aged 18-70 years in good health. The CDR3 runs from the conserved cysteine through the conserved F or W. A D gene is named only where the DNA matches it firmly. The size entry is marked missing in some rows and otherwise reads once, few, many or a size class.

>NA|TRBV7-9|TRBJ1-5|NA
TGTGCCAGCAGCGGGGAGTCGGGCCAGCCCCAGCATTTT
CASSGESGQPQHF
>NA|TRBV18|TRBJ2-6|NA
TGTGCCAGCTCACTAGACCCGGGACCGGGCTCTGGGGCCAACGTCCTGACTTTC
CASSLDPGPGSGANVLTF
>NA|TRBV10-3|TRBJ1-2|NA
TGTGCCATCAGTGAGTCAAAGGGTCCGCTGGGCTACACCTTC
CAISESKGPLGYTF
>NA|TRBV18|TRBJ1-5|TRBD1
TGTGCCAGCTCACCCCGCACGACAGGGGATAATCAGCCCCAGCATTTT
CASSPRTTGDNQPQHF
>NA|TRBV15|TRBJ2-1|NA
TGTGCCACCAGCAGAGGGGCGGGGGCTACCTACAATGAGCAGTTCTTC
CATSRGAGATYNEQFF
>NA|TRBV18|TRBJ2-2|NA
TGTGCCAGCTCCCGCGGGACCCAGGACACCGGGGAGCTGTTTTTT
CASSRGTQDTGELFF
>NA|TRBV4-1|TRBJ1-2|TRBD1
TGCGCCAGCAGCCAAGATCGACAGGGGGCTAACTATGGCTACACCTTC
CASSQDRQGANYGYTF
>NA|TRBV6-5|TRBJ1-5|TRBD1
TGTGCCAGCAGTCTTAGACAGGGCGACCGTCAGCCCCAGCATTTT
CASSLRQGDRQPQHF
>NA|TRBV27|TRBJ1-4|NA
TGTGCCAGCAGTTTAGGAAGGGGGGTTCATAATGAAAAACTGTTTTTT
CASSLGRGVHNEKLFF
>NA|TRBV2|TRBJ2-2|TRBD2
TGTGCCAGCAGTGTAGGCAGCGGGGAAATAACCGGGGAGCTGTTTTTT
CASSVGSGEITGELFF
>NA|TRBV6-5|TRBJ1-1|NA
TGTGCCAGCAGTTACCGGTTGGGGGTGAGAAGCACTGAAGCTTTCTTT
CASSYRLGVRSTEAFF
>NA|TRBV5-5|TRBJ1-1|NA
TGTGCCAGCAGGATTCGGGATGAGGCCACTGAAGCTTTCTTT
CASRIRDEATEAFF
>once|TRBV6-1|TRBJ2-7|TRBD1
TGTGCCAGCATAGTAGGGACAGGGGCCTACGAGCAGTACTTC
CASIVGTGAYEQYF
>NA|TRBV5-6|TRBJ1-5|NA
TGTGCCAGCAGCACCCGACCGACCCGGGCGGCTCAGCCCCAGCATTTT
CASSTRPTRAAQPQHF
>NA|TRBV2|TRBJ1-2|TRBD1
TGTGCCAGCAATATGGGACAGGTAGTCTATGGCTACACCTTC
CASNMGQVVYGYTF
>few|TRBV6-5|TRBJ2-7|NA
TGTGCCAGCAGTCCGGGGTATTACGAGCAGTACTTC
CASSPGYYEQYF
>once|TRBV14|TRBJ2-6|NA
TGTGCCAGCAGCCCTTATTCTGGGGCCAACGTCCTGACTTTC
CASSPYSGANVLTF
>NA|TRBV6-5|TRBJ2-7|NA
TGTGCCAGCAGCGGACACGGACTATTCTACGAGCAGTACTTC
CASSGHGLFYEQYF
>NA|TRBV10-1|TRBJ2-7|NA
TGCGCCAGCAGTCCCCCTAGGGGTAGAGCCCCCAGCTCCTACGAGCAGTACTTC
CASSPPRGRAPSSYEQYF
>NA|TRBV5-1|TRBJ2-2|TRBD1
TGCGCCAGCAGCTTGGTGTCAGGGGGTAACACCGGGGAGCTGTTTTTT
CASSLVSGGNTGELFF
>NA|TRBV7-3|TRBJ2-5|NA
TGTGCCAGCAGCTCAGGACCACTCACGGAGACCCAGTACTTC
CASSSGPLTETQYF
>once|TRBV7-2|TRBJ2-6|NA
TGTGCCAGCAGCTTAGCGCGGATACCTGGGGCCAACGTCCTGACTTTC
CASSLARIPGANVLTF
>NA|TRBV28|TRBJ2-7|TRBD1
TGTGCCAGCACCCCCCCGAGGGGCAGGGGGACGGAAGAGCAGTACTTC
CASTPPRGRGTEEQYF
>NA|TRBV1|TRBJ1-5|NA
TGCACCAGCAGCCAAAGTGAGACGGGCGCGATTCAGCCCCAGCATTTT
CTSSQSETGAIQPQHF
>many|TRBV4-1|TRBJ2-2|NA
TGCGCCAGCAGCCAAGATGGGTACAGTACGACCGGGGAGCTGTTTTTT
CASSQDGYSTTGELFF
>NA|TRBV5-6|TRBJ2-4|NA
TGTGCCAGCAGCTTTCAATACATTCAGTACTTC
CASSFQYIQYF
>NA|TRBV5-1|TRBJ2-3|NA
TGCGCCAGCGGGGTGGGAGTTAACACAGATACGCAGTATTTT
CASGVGVNTDTQYF
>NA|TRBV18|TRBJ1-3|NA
TGTGCCAGCTCACCGGACGCGGGAATTGGAAACACCATATATTTT
CASSPDAGIGNTIYF
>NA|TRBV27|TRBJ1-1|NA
TGTGCCAGCAGTTTTGCGTTATCCACTGAAGCTTTCTTT
CASSFALSTEAFF
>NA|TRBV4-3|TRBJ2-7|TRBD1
TGCGCCAGCAGCCAAGATGGAAGGGACAGCTCCTACGAGCAGTACTTC
CASSQDGRDSSYEQYF
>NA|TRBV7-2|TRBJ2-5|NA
TGTGCCAGCAGCGAGGACAGAATACAAGAGACCCAGTACTTC
CASSEDRIQETQYF
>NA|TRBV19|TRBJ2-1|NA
TGTGCCAGTAGTACGGGGGCGGGTGATTGGAATGAGCAGTTCTTC
CASSTGAGDWNEQFF
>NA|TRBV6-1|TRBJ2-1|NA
TGTGCCAGCAGTGAAATGGGGGAGAGCTCCTACAATGAGCAGTTCTTC
CASSEMGESSYNEQFF
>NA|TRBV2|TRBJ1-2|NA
TGTGCCAGCAGTGAAGGATTCCGAGGGGGAATCGATGGCTACACCTTC
CASSEGFRGGIDGYTF
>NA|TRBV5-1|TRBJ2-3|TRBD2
TGCGCCAGCAGCGCCGATCGGGACTACCTCGATACGCAGTATTTT
CASSADRDYLDTQYF
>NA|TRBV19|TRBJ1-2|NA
TGTGCCAGTAGTATAGATGGTGGGATCTATGGCTACACCTTC
CASSIDGGIYGYTF
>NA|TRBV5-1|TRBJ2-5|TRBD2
TGCGCCAGCAGCTTGGGAGCGGGGGGGCGAGAGACCCAGTACTTC
CASSLGAGGRETQYF
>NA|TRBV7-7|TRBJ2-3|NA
TGTGCCAGCAGCTTAGGCCAGGCCACAGATACGCAGTATTTT
CASSLGQATDTQYF
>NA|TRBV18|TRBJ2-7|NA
TGTGCCAGCTCAAGACCTAATCGGGGCGAGCAGTACTTC
CASSRPNRGEQYF
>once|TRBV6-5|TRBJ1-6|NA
TGTGCCAGCAGTGCGGGACTGATACAGAATTCACCCCTCCACTTT
CASSAGLIQNSPLHF
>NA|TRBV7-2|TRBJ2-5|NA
TGTGCCAGCAGCTTATCTTACGGGGTAGGAGAGACCCAGTACTTC
CASSLSYGVGETQYF
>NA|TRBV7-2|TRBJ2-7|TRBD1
TGTGCCAGCAGCTTAGGACAGGGGGCGGACGAGCAGTACTTC
CASSLGQGADEQYF
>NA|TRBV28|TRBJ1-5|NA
TGTGCCAGCAGTACGCCAGGGTATAGCAATCAGCCCCAGCATTTT
CASSTPGYSNQPQHF